These 20 T cell receptor beta chains were all obtained from the same sample, sequenced in a study of blood T cell repertoires in COVID-19. Libraries were prepared by immunoSEQ multiplex PCR; TCRdb keeps only in-frame clonotypes and omits some of them. The sample has tens of thousands of clones; roughly 84% are singletons. Sample: peripheral blood. These receptors were obtained from a man between 65 and 79 years old with acute or convalescent COVID-19.

This clone was found a few times. This chain uses TRBV19 with TRBJ1-2; 8 nucleotides align to TRBD1. Germline loops: CDR1 LNHDA, CDR2 SQIVND (reference sequence). This CDR3 spans 16 amino acids. The V gene end was trimmed by 5 bases and the J gene end by 8 bases; junction bases not matched to a gene: 16. CDR3 amino acids: CASSLVRGQGYRGYTF. CDR3 in DNA: TGTGCCAGTAGTCTCGTCCGAGGACAGGGTTATCGGGGCTACACCTTC.

The V gene is TRBV18, the J gene TRBJ1-1; weak D call: TRBD1 (5 bases). Germline V CDR1 and CDR2: KGHSH, LQKENI. The V end was cut by 2 bases, the J end by 4 bases, with 17 bases between. CDR3 length: 16 residues. DNA for the CDR3: TGTGCCAGCTCACCAGTGATAATCCAGGGCGGCACTGAAGCTTTCTTT. Its protein is CASSPVIIQGGTEAFF.

CDR3 DNA: TGTGCCAGCAGTAATGGGGACAGGGGTAATTCACCCCTCCACTTT. The encoded protein is CASSNGDRGNSPLHF. The J gene is TRBJ1-6, the V gene TRBV6-5, with 10 bases fitting TRBD1. This CDR3 is built from 15 residues. V dropped 5 bases and J dropped 6; count of bases not matched to a gene: 4. CDR1 MNHEY and CDR2 SVGAGI come from the germline V gene.

CDR3 sequence reads: CASSQRGLTVGNSPLHF. In DNA form, the CDR3 reads TGTGCCAGCAGCCAAAGGGGGCTCACTGTAGGTAATTCACCCCTCCACTTT. The rearrangement joins TRBV3-1 (or the pseudogene TRBV3-2) to TRBJ1-6, with 7 bases matching TRBD1. The V segment lost 2 bases and the J segment 6 bases; nucleotides outside the gene matches: 10. Germline lookup yields CDR1 LGHDT and CDR2 YNNKEL (reference sequence). The length of the CDR3 is 17 residues.

CDR3 protein: CASSLTPGTGTGNTIYF. The CDR3 region has the DNA TGTGCCAGCAGCTTAACCCCCGGGACAGGGACAGGAAACACCATATATTTT. The chain joins TRBV7-2 to TRBJ1-3; 9 nucleotides align to TRBD1. The CDR3 is 17 amino acids. V dropped 2 bases and J dropped 4; count of bases not matched to a gene: 9. Germline loops: CDR1 SGHTA, CDR2 FQGNSA.

CDR3 amino acids: CASSILYGSSDEQYF. The CDR3 DNA is TGTGCCAGTAGTATCCTATACGGGTCTAGCGACGAGCAGTACTTC. This chain connects TRBV19 to TRBJ2-7; D is perhaps TRBD2 (6 bases). Trimming shortened V by 3 bases and J by 5 bases, and 17 bases separated the two germline ends. Per germline, CDR1 LNHDA and CDR2 SQIVND (reference sequence). The CDR3 is 15 amino acids.

The chain carries TRBV27 and TRBJ1-1; 8 bases line up with TRBD1. Trimming removed 4 bases from V and 1 base from J; junction bases left unmatched: 5. The CDR3 is 15 amino acids. CDR1 and CDR2 (germline): MNHEY, SMNVEV (reference sequence). CDR3: CASSYVRGPNTEAFF. For the CDR3, the DNA is TGTGCCAGCAGTTACGTCAGGGGGCCGAACACTGAAGCTTTCTTT.

Worth noting for this clone: Other DNA sequences in the same sample also yield this CDR3. The V gene is TRBV18, the J gene TRBJ1-4, with 9 bases identical to TRBD1. The J segment lost 7 bases and the V segment lost 6 bases, leaving 3 bases of the junction unmatched. The CDR3 covers 13 residues. Germline V lookup: CDR1 KGHSH, CDR2 LQKENI. The CDR3 DNA sequence: TGTGCCAGCTCCCGACAGGGGGGTGAAAAACTGTTTTTT. It yields the protein CASSRQGGEKLFF.

V usage is TRBV25-1 and J usage is TRBJ1-2, with TRBD1 matching 8 bases. The CDR3 loop spans 17 amino acids. The germline V gene has CDR1 MGHDK and CDR2 SYGVNS. V lost 1 base and J lost 2; bases outside the gene matches: 9. This chain's CDR3 is CASSESGARDRNYGYTF. CDR3 sequence (DNA): TGTGCCAGCAGTGAATCCGGGGCCCGGGACAGGAACTATGGCTACACCTTC.

The chain employs TRBV18 and TRBJ2-2; D is perhaps TRBD1 (6 bases). V was pared by 4 bases and J by 7 bases, with 16 bases between. The CDR3 totals 15 residues. Looked up from germline, CDR1 is KGHSH and CDR2 is LQKENI. The CDR3 loop is CASSRVTGGDGELFF. DNA of the CDR3: TGTGCCAGCTCACGGGTGACAGGCGGTGACGGGGAGCTGTTTTTT.

CDR3 protein: CASSHRKAGTGSSPLHF. CDR3 coding DNA: TGTGCCAGCAGCCACAGAAAGGCCGGGACAGGGTCCTCACCCCTCCACTTT. The chain couples TRBV14 to TRBJ1-6; TRBD1 matches at 9 bases. The CDR3 contains 17 residues. From germline, CDR1 is SGHDN and CDR2 FVKESK. With V trimmed by 3 bases and J by 10 bases, 13 bases remained unmatched.

This sequence joins TRBV6-5 and TRBJ1-3; 8 bases are a match to TRBD1. With 4 bases clipped from V and 2 bases from J, the junction kept 4 bases outside the gene matches. CDR1 is MNHEY, CDR2 SVGAGI, per germline. The CDR3 runs to 15 residues. In DNA, the CDR3 is TGTGCCAGCAGTTCCCAACAGGGGGCTGGAAACACCATATATTTT. Translating gives CASSSQQGAGNTIYF.

A single count supports this clone. This chain uses TRBV5-1 with TRBJ2-7; D is ambiguous. CDR1 is SGHRS, CDR2 YFSETQ, per germline. The CDR3 is 15 amino acids. Between the trimmed V and J ends, which lost 7 bases and 4 bases, there was a span of 21 bases. The CDR3 DNA reads TGCGCCAGCGCTCGGAGTGGTGGAGCGAGATACGAGCAGTACTTC. Amino acids: CASARSGGARYEQYF.

The V call is TRBV3-1 (or the pseudogene TRBV3-2), the J call TRBJ2-5, with 10 bases fitting TRBD2. Germline V gene data show CDR1 as LGHDT and CDR2 as YNNKEL (reference sequence). The trim removed 2 bases at V and 5 bases at J, leaving 8 bases unmatched. The CDR3 extends over 16 amino acids. The CDR3, as DNA: TGTGCCAGCAGCCAATTTCTTAGCGGGGGGCCCGAGACCCAGTACTTC. It yields the protein CASSQFLSGGPETQYF.

This clone has only one observation. J is TRBJ2-3 and V is TRBV11-2; possible D gene TRBD1, 6 bases. CDR1 is SGHAT, CDR2 FQNNGV, per germline. The CDR3 runs 16 residues. V shed 2 bases and J shed 2 bases, with 14 bases lying between them. The CDR3 region is CASSLMGRGSTDTQYF. The CDR3 DNA follows: TGTGCCAGCAGCTTAATGGGCAGGGGCTCCACAGATACGCAGTATTTT.

The V and J genes are TRBV18 and TRBJ2-4, with 7 bases that match TRBD1. This CDR3 has 12 amino acids. The J segment lost 8 bases and the V segment lost 5 bases, leaving 3 bases of the junction unmatched. CDR1 and CDR2 (germline): KGHSH, LQKENI. The CDR3 DNA is TGTGCCAGCTCAGCTACAGGGGACATTCAGTACTTC. As protein: CASSATGDIQYF.

The V gene is TRBV7-2, the J gene TRBJ2-1, with 7 bases aligning to TRBD1. The germline CDR1 and CDR2 sequences are SGHTA and FQGNSA. The CDR3 is 16 amino acids. With V trimmed by 1 base and J by 4 bases, 7 bases remained unmatched. CDR3 nucleotides: TGTGCCAGCAGCTTAGATAAGGGGGCGGCTTACAATGAGCAGTTCTTC. Protein: CASSLDKGAAYNEQFF.

The chain uses TRBV18 and TRBJ1-5, with 9 nucleotides matching TRBD1. Germline V gene lookup returns CDR1 KGHSH and CDR2 LQKENI. The CDR3 is 15 amino acids. The J segment lost 5 bases and the V segment lost 3 bases, leaving 5 bases of the junction unmatched. The CDR3 here is CASSPSGQGYQPQHF. The CDR3 coding sequence is TGTGCCAGCTCACCTTCGGGACAGGGTTATCAGCCCCAGCATTTT.

The chain uses TRBV5-6 and TRBJ2-5, with 13 bases aligning to TRBD2. Germline loops: CDR1 SGHDT, CDR2 YYEEEE. V dropped 0 bases and J dropped 5; count of bases not matched to a gene: 4. This CDR3 contains 16 residues. The CDR3 loop reads CASSLGLAGGGETQYF. The CDR3 DNA reads TGTGCCAGCAGCTTGGGACTAGCGGGGGGCGGGGAGACCCAGTACTTC.

The V gene is TRBV19, the J gene TRBJ1-3, with 7 bases matching TRBD1. Germline CDR1 is LNHDA and CDR2 is SQIVND (reference sequence). Losses at the gene ends were 6 bases for V and 4 bases for J; bases not matched to a gene: 12. This CDR3 region has 16 residues. CDR3 protein: CASRGLDRVEGNTIYF. The CDR3, as DNA: TGTGCCAGTAGAGGACTCGACAGGGTAGAAGGAAACACCATATATTTT.